One and the same sample provided the 28 T cell receptor beta chains below, sequenced in a study of vaccination and CD4 T cells after COVID-19. Their recognized antigens are unknown. This sample's treatment: roughly 11-day PBMC culture with coronavirus spike peptide pools or control peptides (ViraFEST assay). The Oncomine TCR Beta short-read assay was what sequenced the DNA obtained from cultured CD4+ T cells. MiXCR, run by TCRdb on the PCR reads, gives a single entry per CDR3 protein. The table includes approximately 11,000 distinct CDR3 sequences, roughly 69% detected once. The sample taken for sequencing was CD4+ T cells from blood, cultured in vitro. Receptor source: a human donor who had recovered from COVID-19.

J is TRBJ2-5 and V is TRBV2; a possible D gene is TRBD1 (5 bases). This CDR3 has 13 residues. Germline V gene sequence: CDR1 SNHLY, CDR2 FYNNEI. Trimming took off 6 bases at V and 5 bases at J, with 13 bases between the two ends. The CDR3 nucleotides are TGTGCCAGCAGCGATGACTGGGGCGAGACCCAGTACTTC. Amino acid sequence: CASSDDWGETQYF.

The rearrangement joins TRBV20-1 to TRBJ2-7; 9 positions match TRBD2. CDR1 is DFQATT, CDR2 SNEGSKA, per germline (reference sequence). V trimming: 4 bases; J trimming: 3 bases; junction bases outside the gene matches: 13. This CDR3 contains 16 residues. The CDR3: CSAIVGAGGPYYEQYF. CDR3 nucleotide sequence: TGCAGTGCTATCGTAGGGGCGGGGGGGCCTTACTACGAGCAGTACTTC.

The chain carries TRBV20-1 and TRBJ1-5; weak D call: TRBD1 (5 bases). Germline values: CDR1 DFQATT, CDR2 SNEGSKA (reference sequence). The CDR3 runs 14 residues. V lost 4 bases and J 0 bases, leaving 10 bases between the germline ends. The CDR3 DNA reads TGCAGTGCTAAGACAGACCATAGCAATCAGCCCCAGCATTTT. Its protein product is CSAKTDHSNQPQHF.

The chain couples TRBV21-1 to TRBJ2-7. TRBV21-1 is tagged as a pseudogene. CDR3 length: 16 amino acids. CDR3 sequence reads: CASSIGARSRIYEQYF. CDR3 nucleotides: TGTGCCAGCAGCATTGGAGCCAGGTCAAGGATCTACGAGCAGTACTTC.

This clonotype has just a few counts. The gene calls are TRBV27 and TRBJ1-1; D is unclear. Germline assignment: CDR1 MNHEY and CDR2 SMNVEV (reference sequence). This CDR3 has 17 amino acids. The V end was cut by 6 bases, the J end by 2 bases, with 22 bases between. The CDR3 bases are TGTGCCAGCAGGGCCCTCGTGGGTAGGAAGAAAAACACTGAAGCTTTCTTT. It encodes CASRALVGRKKNTEAFF.

This clonotype has a single count. The J gene is TRBJ2-5, the V gene TRBV20-1, with unresolved D. The germline gives CDR1 DFQATT, CDR2 SNEGSKA (reference sequence). V dropped 5 bases and J dropped 0 bases, with 7 bases sitting between them. The CDR3 contains 12 residues. This CDR3 reads CSAALYQETQYF. In nucleotides, the CDR3 is TGCAGTGCTGCTCTGTACCAAGAGACCCAGTACTTC.

The gene calls are TRBV2 and TRBJ1-1, with TRBD1 identical over 8 bases. CDR1 is SNHLY and CDR2 is FYNNEI in the germline V gene. V trimming: 4 bases; J trimming: 4 bases; junction bases outside the gene matches: 8. CDR3 size: 15 residues. CDR3 region: CASSAVTGAGTEAFF. The DNA for the CDR3 is TGTGCCAGCAGTGCGGTGACAGGGGCTGGCACTGAAGCTTTCTTT.

The V call is TRBV12-3 or TRBV12-4, the J call TRBJ2-7; 9 nucleotides line up with TRBD1. J lost 2 bases, V lost 3 bases, and 2 bases had no gene match. The CDR3 is made up of 14 amino acids. CDR3 sequence reads: CASSLGQGTYEQYF. The CDR3 bases are TGTGCCAGCAGTTTGGGACAGGGCACCTACGAGCAGTACTTC.

This CDR3 is CASSFGTGLTNTIYF. The CDR3, as DNA: TGTGCCAGCAGCTTTGGGACAGGTCTGACAAACACCATATATTTT. The chain recombines TRBV7-9 with TRBJ1-3, with 8 bases aligning to TRBD1. In germline, CDR1 is SEHNR, CDR2 FQNEAQ (reference sequence). This CDR3 has 15 residues. Germline trimming cut 3 bases from V and 6 bases from J; bases unmatched to any gene: 7.

The chain has TRBV6-5 and TRBJ2-5; a weak D match, TRBD1 (6 bases). V was trimmed by 2 bases and J by 4 bases, leaving 14 bases between them. Germline-derived CDR1 and CDR2 are MNHEY and SVGAGI. The CDR3 has 15 residues. In nucleotides, the CDR3 is TGTGCCAGCAGTTACGTCGACAGGATCTTAGAGACCCAGTACTTC. Its protein product is CASSYVDRILETQYF.

This chain connects TRBV6-1 to TRBJ1-5; the match to TRBD1 covers 10 bases. The germline gives CDR1 MNHNS, CDR2 SASEGT. The CDR3 is 14 amino acids. CDR3 sequence: CAHGQGGARQPQHF. In DNA form, the CDR3 reads TGTGCACACGGACAGGGGGGCGCTCGGCAGCCCCAGCATTTT.

The chain carries TRBV6-1 and TRBJ2-4; no clear D gene. Germline CDR1 and CDR2: MNHNS and SASEGT. V was cut by 5 bases and J by 0 bases, with 11 bases left in between. The CDR3 has 15 amino acids. CDR3: CASSTDTIAKNIQYF. The CDR3 DNA follows: TGTGCCAGCAGTACTGATACCATAGCCAAAAACATTCAGTACTTC.

This clonotype was found a few times. The chain employs TRBV15 and TRBJ2-1; D remains unclear. The CDR3 length is 13 residues. Per germline, CDR1 LNHNV and CDR2 YYDKDF (reference sequence). V was cut by 2 bases and J by 8 bases, with 10 bases left in between. The CDR3, as DNA: TGTGCCACCAGCAGACGAACGGCGGATGAGCAGTTCTTC. Protein sequence: CATSRRTADEQFF.

The sample holds a few counts of this clonotype. This chain uses TRBV7-9 with TRBJ1-5; TRBD1 might be the D (5 bases). This CDR3 is 14 amino acids long. Germline lookup yields CDR1 SEHNR and CDR2 FQNEAQ (reference sequence). V was clipped by 4 bases and J by 4 bases, with 11 bases between them. DNA of the CDR3: TGTGCCAGCAGCTCACCCGAGGGGAATCAGCCCCAGCATTTT. Protein: CASSSPEGNQPQHF.

The chain links TRBV7-2 to TRBJ2-1; maybe TRBD2 (6 bases). CDR1 is SGHTA and CDR2 is FQGNSA in the germline V gene. V was clipped by 2 bases and J by 7 bases, with 15 bases between them. This CDR3 has 15 residues. The CDR3 nucleotides read TGTGCCAGCAGCTTAACCCGGGAGCTCGGGAATGAGCAGTTCTTC. This gives the protein CASSLTRELGNEQFF.

J is TRBJ1-1 and V is TRBV13; D might be TRBD1 (6 bases). V shed 6 bases and J shed 5 bases, with 16 bases lying between them. Germline CDR1 is PRHDT and CDR2 is FYEKMQ (reference sequence). The CDR3 length is 14 residues. The CDR3 sequence: CASRAGGPETEAFF. The CDR3 DNA follows: TGTGCCAGCAGGGCCGGGGGGCCCGAGACTGAAGCTTTCTTT.

This chain connects TRBV29-1 to TRBJ1-3; D possibly corresponds to TRBD1 (6 bases). The CDR3 spans 12 residues. Trimming removed 6 bases from V and 8 bases from J, with 14 bases in between. The germline V gene encodes CDR1 SQVTM and CDR2 ANQGSEA. The CDR3 DNA reads TGCAGCGTCGGGGGGCTAAGGGACACCATATATTTT. It encodes CSVGGLRDTIYF.

This clonotype is medium-sized by share. This chain connects TRBV5-1 to TRBJ1-5, with 7 bases fitting TRBD1. This CDR3 has 16 residues. V shed 4 bases and J 0 bases; nucleotides not matched to a gene: 7. CDR1 is SGHRS and CDR2 is YFSETQ in the germline V gene. The CDR3 sequence is CASSPGQAYSNQPQHF. The CDR3 DNA reads as TGCGCCAGCAGCCCTGGACAGGCTTATAGCAATCAGCCCCAGCATTTT.

V is TRBV6-1 and J is TRBJ1-1; D unclear. This CDR3 is 11 amino acids long. CDR1 and CDR2 from the germline V gene are MNHNS and SASEGT. Trimming removed 7 bases from V and 1 base from J, with 4 bases in between. The chain's CDR3 is CASTGNTEAFF. The CDR3 bases are TGTGCCAGCACTGGGAACACTGAAGCTTTCTTT.

This clonotype was counted only a few times. The CDR3: CASSSRQGYGYTF. The CDR3 DNA reads TGTGCCAGCAGCTCCCGACAGGGATACGGCTACACCTTC. The chain couples TRBV11-2 to TRBJ1-2; 7 nucleotides line up with TRBD1. The CDR3 has 13 amino acids. Losses at the gene ends were 4 bases for V and 8 bases for J; bases not matched to a gene: 7. The germline gives CDR1 SGHAT, CDR2 FQNNGV. The full variable domain, completed using reference TRBV11-2 and TRBJ1-2, is EAGVAQSPRYKIIEKRQSVAFWCNPISGHATLYWYQQILGQGPKLLIQFQNNGVVDDSQLPKDRFSAERLKGVDSTLKIQPAKLEDSAVYLCASSSRQGYGYTFGSGTRLTVV.

This clonotype appeared once. The rearrangement links TRBV7-2 to TRBJ1-5; the D is unclear. The germline gives CDR1 SGHTA, CDR2 FQGNSA. Trimming removed 5 bases from V and 4 bases from J, with 9 bases in between. This CDR3 has 13 amino acids. CDR3 bases: TGTGCCAGCAGCCTCACCCTAAATCAGCCCCAGCATTTT. This translates into CASSLTLNQPQHF.

Here the CDR3 DNA reads TGTGCCAGCACCAGGACCGGGACCACAGATACGCAGTATTTT. It codes for CASTRTGTTDTQYF. V is TRBV12-3 or TRBV12-4 and J is TRBJ2-3; perhaps D is TRBD1 or TRBD2 (5 bases each). The V and J ends lost 7 bases and 2 bases respectively, with 13 bases between them. This CDR3 region has 14 residues.

The V call is TRBV20-1, the J call TRBJ2-7, with no clear D. Germline CDR1 reads DFQATT; CDR2 reads SNEGSKA (reference sequence). CDR3 length equals 16 residues. Trimming stripped 0 bases from V and 3 bases from J, with 18 bases between. CDR3 bases: TGCAGTGCTAGAGACATCCTCGCTGGAGACCACTACGAGCAGTACTTC. Amino acids: CSARDILAGDHYEQYF.

The chain recombines TRBV20-1 with TRBJ2-7, with 9 bases identical to TRBD1. The CDR3 runs 14 residues. V lost 5 bases and J lost 0; bases outside the gene matches: 5. The germline CDR1 and CDR2 sequences are DFQATT and SNEGSKA (reference sequence). The CDR3 is CSAGRQGGSYEQYF. For the CDR3, the DNA is TGCAGTGCTGGACGACAGGGGGGCTCCTACGAGCAGTACTTC.

The V and J genes are TRBV7-2 and TRBJ2-5; 7 bases are a match to TRBD2. Trimming at V came to 1 base and at J to 2 bases, leaving 1 base not matched to a gene. The CDR3 is 14 amino acids. Germline V gene data show CDR1 as SGHTA and CDR2 as FQGNSA. The CDR3 DNA reads TGTGCCAGCAGCTTAGTCGGGGGGCAAGAGACCCAGTACTTC. The encoded protein is CASSLVGGQETQYF.

This clonotype was picked up a small number of times. J is TRBJ2-3 and V is TRBV2; 10 bases match TRBD2. CDR1 is SNHLY, CDR2 FYNNEI, per germline. This CDR3 is 13 amino acids long. J gave up 7 bases and V 5 bases, and 3 bases lay outside the gene matches. CDR3 in amino acids: CASSWTSGNTQYF. The CDR3 DNA reads TGTGCCAGCAGTTGGACTAGCGGCAATACGCAGTATTTT.

Concerning this clonotype itself: One end of the junction varies from germline; a read error may be responsible. The chain carries TRBV19 and TRBJ2-5, with 7 bases fitting TRBD1. Germline V lookup: CDR1 LNHDA, CDR2 SQIVND (reference sequence). The CDR3 spans 13 residues. The CDR3 loop is CASSLDRAETQYF. DNA of the CDR3: TGTGCCAGTAGTTTAGACAGGGCGGAGACCCAGTACTTC.

The genes are TRBV20-1 and TRBJ2-3; D not certain. Trimming left V 0 bases short and J 10 bases short, with 14 bases between. This CDR3 comprises 13 residues. CDR1 DFQATT and CDR2 SNEGSKA come from the germline V gene (reference sequence). The CDR3 loop reads CSARDSPPEAQYF. CDR3 nucleotides: TGCAGTGCTAGAGACAGCCCTCCCGAGGCGCAGTATTTT.